This T cell receptor (beta chain) was identified during a study of post-analysis software for immune sequencing data (dated by TCRdb to the mid-2010s). Regarding the complete study: The recorded disease courses included relapsing-remitting, secondary progressive and progressive-relapsing multiple sclerosis, and some patients had no subtype annotation. The patient repertoires were compared against fewer than twelve previously published healthy control repertoires obtained from donors aged roughly 6 to 28 years. A subset of samples was prepared in parallel using single-end sample barcoding, then pooled and co-amplified after Illumina adapter ligation.

Overall results and qualifications from the work: Four to six TRBV segments, including TRBV5-6, TRBV5-1 and TRBV20-1, were significantly more frequent in patients than controls. The multiple sclerosis patient group was slightly younger than the control group. Direct clustering with F measure showed strong co-clustering of samples prepared in the same batch, prompting a batch-effect correction. Significantly lower normalized Chao1 diversity was found in multiple sclerosis patients than in controls, suggesting substantial peripheral T-cell clonal expansion.

The CDR3 runs 15 amino acids, cysteine and phenylalanine included. The DNA shown is the 45-base CDR3, in frame from base 1. CDR1 and CDR2 are drawn from the germline V gene: MNHEY, SVGAGI. As regards this clonotype: It has no known antigen specificity. It has no much larger one-base neighbor in the sample; base qualities were not kept.

Library prep was done by PCR. Sequencing instrument: Illumina HiSeq 2500. Unique molecular identifiers were incorporated into TCR beta cDNA libraries to reduce PCR and sequencing biases. Approximately 500,000 cDNA molecules were obtained for every 1 to 10 million input T cells, so each molecule roughly corresponded to one T cell. The same protocol used for the earlier healthy control dataset was applied to prepare and sequence the patient libraries. Within a given batch, samples were prepared together, multiplexed and sequenced on the same HiSeq lane. The original pipeline was this. MIGEC was used to process the raw barcoded reads, and molecular identifier groups with only a single read were discarded before consensus assembly and CDR3 extraction. Clonotype tables were post-analysed with VDJtools, normalizing diversity by down-sampling all datasets to the smallest sample size. In repertoire overlap clustering, CDR3 amino acid sequences, but not nucleotide sequences, were matched to correct batch-related cross-sample contamination. The public reads were run again by TCRdb, first through fastp at Q25 and then through MiXCR, and only productive beta chains were kept. Rows with one shared CDR3 protein collapse into an entry with the most common genes and DNA. For this entry, the V and J calls and clone size follow TCRdb and not the study's own pipeline. Here the sample has 400,000 to 500,000 distinct CDR3 sequences; more than 30% occur a single time. The biggest ten clones account for less than 10% of the sample.

TCR beta repertoires were profiled from peripheral blood of 13 young patients with multiple sclerosis to demonstrate the VDJtools post-analysis software. The patients with multiple sclerosis were children and adolescents between about 6 and 15 years of age. The specimen sequenced was blood. The TCR was taken from a girl aged 2-9 years with multiple sclerosis. The receptor chain draws on TRBV6-5 and TRBJ2-4, and TRBD1 aligns with 7 junction nucleotides. The DNA end is more similar to TRBJ2-7, so the J call may be wrong. The DNA sequence is as follows: TGTGCCAGCAGTTACTCGTTCCAGGGGGCCTACGAGCAGTACTTC. This yields the protein CASSYSFQGAYEQYF.